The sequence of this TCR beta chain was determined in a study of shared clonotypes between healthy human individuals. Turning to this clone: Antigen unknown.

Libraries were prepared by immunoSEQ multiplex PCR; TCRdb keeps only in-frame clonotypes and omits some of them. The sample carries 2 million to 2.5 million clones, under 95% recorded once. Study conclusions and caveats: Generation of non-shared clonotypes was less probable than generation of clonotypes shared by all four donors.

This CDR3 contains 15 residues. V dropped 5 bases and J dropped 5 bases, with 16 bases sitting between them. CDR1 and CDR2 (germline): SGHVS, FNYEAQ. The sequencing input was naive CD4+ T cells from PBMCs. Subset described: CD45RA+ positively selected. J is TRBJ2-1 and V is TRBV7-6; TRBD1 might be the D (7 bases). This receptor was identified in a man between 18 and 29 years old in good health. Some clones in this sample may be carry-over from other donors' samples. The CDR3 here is CASSLARGVDNEQFF. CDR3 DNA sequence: TGTGCCAGCAGCCTCGCCAGGGGGGTAGACAATGAGCAGTTCTTC.